One T cell receptor beta chain is described in this entry. The CDR3 covers 13 residues. Trimming at V came to 3 bases and at J to 4 bases, leaving 2 bases not matched to a gene. In the original workflow: Amplification of reference gene primers was used by the study to estimate nucleated cell counts. Clones were sequenced by immunoSEQ multiplex PCR, and TCRdb holds only the in-frame ones, with some missing. V and J calls and clone size follow that table, whereas D and trimming were derived from the DNA. This sample has 200,000 to 250,000 clones, with 84% found just once. The record originates from a study of blood T cell repertoires in COVID-19. Looking at the study overall: COVID-19 samples from acute and convalescent phases originated in the United States, Italy and Spain. Sources were T cells, B-cell-depleted T cells, or PBMCs; the material itself was cDNA or gDNA.

The receptor comes from a man younger than 40 with active or convalescent COVID-19. The gene calls are TRBV12-3 or TRBV12-4 and TRBJ1-2; 7 bases are shared with TRBD1. Source material: peripheral blood. The CDR3 region is CASSFGTVYGYTF. In nucleotides, the CDR3 is TGTGCCAGCAGTTTTGGGACAGTCTATGGCTACACCTTC.